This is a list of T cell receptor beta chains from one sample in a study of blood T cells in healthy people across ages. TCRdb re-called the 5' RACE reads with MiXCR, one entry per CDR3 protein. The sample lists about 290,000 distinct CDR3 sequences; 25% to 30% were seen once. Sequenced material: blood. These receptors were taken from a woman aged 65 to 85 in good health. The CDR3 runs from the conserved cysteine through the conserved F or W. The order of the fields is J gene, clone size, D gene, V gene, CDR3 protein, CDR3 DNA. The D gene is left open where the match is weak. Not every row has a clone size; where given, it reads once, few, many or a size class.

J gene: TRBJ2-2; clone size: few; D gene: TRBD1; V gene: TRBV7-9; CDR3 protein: CASSFTTGPGELFF; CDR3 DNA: TGTGCCAGCAGCTTTACGACAGGGCCCGGGGAGCTGTTTTTT
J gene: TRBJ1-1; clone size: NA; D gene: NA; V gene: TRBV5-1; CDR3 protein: CASSKKVENTEAFF; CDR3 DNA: TGCGCCAGCAGCAAGAAGGTGGAGAACACTGAAGCTTTCTTT
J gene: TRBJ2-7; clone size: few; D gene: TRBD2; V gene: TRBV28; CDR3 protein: CASSPSGRAPEQYF; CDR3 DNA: TGTGCCAGCAGTCCCAGCGGGAGGGCCCCCGAGCAGTACTTC
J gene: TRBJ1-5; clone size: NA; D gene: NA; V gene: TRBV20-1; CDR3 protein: CSAPLWDLGSNRPQHF; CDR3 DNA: TGCAGTGCTCCCCTATGGGACCTAGGGAGCAATCGGCCCCAGCATTTT
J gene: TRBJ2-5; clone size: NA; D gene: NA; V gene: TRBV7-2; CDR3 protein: CASNLPGAGQETQYF; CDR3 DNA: TGTGCCAGCAACTTACCTGGGGCAGGGCAAGAGACCCAGTACTTC
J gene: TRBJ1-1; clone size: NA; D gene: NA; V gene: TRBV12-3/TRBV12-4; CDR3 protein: CASSPVRAGNTEAFF; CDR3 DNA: TGTGCCAGCAGCCCGGTCCGGGCCGGGAACACTGAAGCTTTCTTT
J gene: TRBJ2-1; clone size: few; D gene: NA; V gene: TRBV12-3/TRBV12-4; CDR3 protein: CASSPDWYNEQFF; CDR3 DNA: TGTGCCAGCAGCCCAGACTGGTACAATGAGCAGTTCTTC
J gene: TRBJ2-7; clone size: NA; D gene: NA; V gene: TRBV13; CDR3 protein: CASSLRRYEQYF; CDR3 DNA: TGTGCCAGCAGCCTCCGACGGTACGAGCAGTACTTC
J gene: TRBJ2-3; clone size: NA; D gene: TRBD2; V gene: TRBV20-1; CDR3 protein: CSALGLAESTDTQYF; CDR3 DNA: TGCAGTGCTTTGGGACTAGCGGAGAGCACAGATACGCAGTATTTT
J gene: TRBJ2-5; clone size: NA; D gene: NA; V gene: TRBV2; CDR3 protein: CASRELEARETQYF; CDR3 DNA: TGTGCCAGCAGAGAACTAGAGGCTCGGGAGACCCAGTACTTC
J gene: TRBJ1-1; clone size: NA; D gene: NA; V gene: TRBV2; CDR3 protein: CAPLGAEAFF; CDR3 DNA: TGTGCCCCCCTAGGCGCTGAAGCTTTCTTT
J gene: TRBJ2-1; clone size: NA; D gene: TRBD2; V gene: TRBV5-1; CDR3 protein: CASSLASGSWNEQFF; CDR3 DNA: TGCGCCAGCAGCTTGGCTAGCGGGAGCTGGAATGAGCAGTTCTTC
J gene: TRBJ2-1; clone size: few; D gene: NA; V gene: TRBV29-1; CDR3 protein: CSVDGGPKGVNEQFF; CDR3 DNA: TGCAGCGTTGATGGGGGGCCCAAGGGGGTCAATGAGCAGTTCTTC
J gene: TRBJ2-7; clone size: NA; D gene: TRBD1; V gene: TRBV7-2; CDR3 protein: CASSVGTEYEQYF; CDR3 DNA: TGTGCCAGCAGCGTTGGGACAGAGTACGAGCAGTACTTC
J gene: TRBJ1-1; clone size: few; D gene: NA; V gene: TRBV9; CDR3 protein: CASSEGRINTEAFF; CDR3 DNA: TGTGCCAGCAGCGAGGGACGGATTAACACTGAAGCTTTCTTT
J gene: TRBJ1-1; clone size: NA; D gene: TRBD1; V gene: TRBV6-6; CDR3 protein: CASSGTGGRNTEAFF; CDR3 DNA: TGTGCCAGCAGCGGGACAGGGGGCCGGAACACTGAAGCTTTCTTT
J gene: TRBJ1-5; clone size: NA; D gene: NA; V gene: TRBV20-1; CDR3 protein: CSAGGRWGNQPQHF; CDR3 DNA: TGCAGTGCTGGGGGTAGGTGGGGAAATCAGCCCCAGCATTTT
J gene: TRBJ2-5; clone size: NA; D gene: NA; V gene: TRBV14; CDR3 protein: CASSLRDAPASETQYF; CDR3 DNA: TGTGCCAGCAGCCTACGGGACGCCCCCGCCTCAGAGACCCAGTACTTC
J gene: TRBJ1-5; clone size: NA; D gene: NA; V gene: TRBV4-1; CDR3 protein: CASSQVLGNQPQHF; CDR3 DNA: TGCGCCAGCAGCCAAGTTTTAGGTAATCAGCCCCAGCATTTT
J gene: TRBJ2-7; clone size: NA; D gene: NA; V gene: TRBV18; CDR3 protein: CASSGGAGGYEQYF; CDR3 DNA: TGTGCCAGCTCAGGGGGAGCCGGGGGATACGAGCAGTACTTC
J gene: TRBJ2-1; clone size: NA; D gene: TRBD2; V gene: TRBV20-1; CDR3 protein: CSARLAGALRNSAYNEQFF; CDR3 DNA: TGCAGTGCAAGACTAGCGGGGGCTCTCCGAAATAGCGCCTACAATGAGCAGTTCTTC
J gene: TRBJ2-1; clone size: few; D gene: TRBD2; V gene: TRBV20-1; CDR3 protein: CSARDPTSGRAFRNEQFF; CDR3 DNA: TGCAGTGCTAGAGATCCAACTAGCGGGAGGGCTTTCCGGAATGAGCAGTTCTTC
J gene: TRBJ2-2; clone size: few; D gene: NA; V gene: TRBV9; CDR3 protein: CASSSRGTSNTGELFF; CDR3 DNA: TGTGCCAGCAGCTCTCGGGGGACTTCAAACACCGGGGAGCTGTTTTTT
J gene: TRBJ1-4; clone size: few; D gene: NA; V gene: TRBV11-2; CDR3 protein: CASSYLGPRDEKLFF; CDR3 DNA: TGTGCCAGCAGTTACCTCGGGCCTCGGGATGAAAAACTGTTTTTT
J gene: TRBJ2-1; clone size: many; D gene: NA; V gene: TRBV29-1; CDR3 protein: CSAHQGLNEQFF; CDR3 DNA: TGCAGCGCCCACCAGGGGCTCAATGAGCAGTTCTTC
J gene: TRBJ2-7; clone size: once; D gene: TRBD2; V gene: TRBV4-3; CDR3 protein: CASSPYSGINYEQYF; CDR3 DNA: TGCGCCAGCAGTCCCTACAGCGGGATAAACTACGAGCAGTACTTC
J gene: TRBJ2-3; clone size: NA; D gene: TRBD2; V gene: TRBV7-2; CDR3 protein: CASSHGLAGTADTQYF; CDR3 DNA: TGTGCCAGCAGCCACGGGTTAGCGGGAACCGCAGATACGCAGTATTTT
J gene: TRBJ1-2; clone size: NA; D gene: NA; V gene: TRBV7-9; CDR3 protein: CASSLATESYGYTF; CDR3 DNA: TGTGCCAGCAGCTTGGCTACTGAGAGCTATGGCTACACCTTC
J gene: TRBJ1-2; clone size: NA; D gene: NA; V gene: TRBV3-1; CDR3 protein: CASSQGLPGLSGYTF; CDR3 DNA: TGTGCCAGCAGCCAAGGTCTACCGGGACTGAGTGGCTACACCTTC
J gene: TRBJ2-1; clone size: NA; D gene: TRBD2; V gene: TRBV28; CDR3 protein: CASSPTGRADSNEQFF; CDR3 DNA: TGTGCCAGCAGTCCCACGGGGAGGGCTGACTCCAATGAGCAGTTCTTC
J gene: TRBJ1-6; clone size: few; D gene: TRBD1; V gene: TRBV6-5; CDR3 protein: CASTGTGESPLHF; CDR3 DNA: TGTGCCTCCACCGGGACAGGCGAATCACCCCTCCACTTT
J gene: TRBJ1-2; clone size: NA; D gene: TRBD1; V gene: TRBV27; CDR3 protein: CASTSRAGQEKLYGYTF; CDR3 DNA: TGTGCCAGCACCTCCCGGGCCGGACAGGAGAAATTATATGGCTACACCTTC